This paragraph reports one T cell receptor beta chain. Its antigen remains unidentified. Per germline, CDR1 DFQATT and CDR2 SNEGSKA (reference sequence). The CDR3 has 12 amino acids. The data were taken from a study of T cells expressing NK-cell markers. Regarding the study as a whole: Dominance of the CD3+CD56-NKG2C+ fraction by these clonotypes also held in a handful of donors.

From the 5' RACE reads, TCRdb lists one entry per CDR3 protein and no DNA. Recorded here are about half a million distinct CDR3 sequences; the top ten clones represent roughly 1.4%. Sequencing was carried out using blood T cells: a sorted CD56 or NKG2C T cell subset, CD4+ or CD8+ T cells, or bulk PBMC T cells (not recorded which). The sequence was collected from a woman in her forties or fifties in good health. The chain recombines TRBV20-1 with TRBJ2-5; TCRdb returns TRBD1, unconfirmable since there is no DNA. This chain's CDR3 is CSAEPPGETQYF.